This is a list of T cell receptor beta chains from one sample in a study of OX40 agonist ivuxolimab in advanced cancers. The protocol was immunoSEQ multiplex PCR, while the TCRdb copy is restricted to in-frame clones and leaves out a portion. The sample comprises approximately 55,000 clones, 87% of which are singletons, and approximately 16% rests with the top ten. Sequenced material: CD4+ or CD8+ T cells sorted from blood, taken in a trial of the OX40 agonist ivuxolimab. These receptors were collected from an adult with an advanced solid tumor such as melanoma, head and neck, liver or kidney cancer. CDR3s include the opening cysteine and the closing phenylalanine or tryptophan. The D gene is left open where the match is weak. Size is stated for part of the rows, as once, few or many counts, or as a class when the clone is expanded.

len,abundance,j_gene,d_gene,v_gene,CDR3nt,CDR3aa
13,NA,TRBJ2-2,NA,TRBV7-8,TGTGCCAGCAGCTTAGCCGGGACCGGGGAGCTGTTTTTT,CASSLAGTGELFF
15,NA,TRBJ2-6,TRBD2,TRBV11-1,TGTGCCAGCAGCTTGCGGGGGAGTGGGGCCAACGTCCTGACTTTC,CASSLRGSGANVLTF
14,NA,TRBJ1-2,TRBD1,TRBV5-4,TGTGCCAGCAGCTCGGGACAGGAGTACTATGGCTACACCTTC,CASSSGQEYYGYTF
14,NA,TRBJ2-5,TRBD1,TRBV6-4,TGTGCCAGCAATATCTCGACAGGGGACGAGACCCAGTACTTC,CASNISTGDETQYF
15,NA,TRBJ1-1,NA,TRBV7-8,TGTGCCAGCAGCTTAGGGGGACACCTTAACACTGAAGCTTTCTTT,CASSLGGHLNTEAFF
14,NA,TRBJ2-6,TRBD1,TRBV27,TGTGCCAGCAGGGGGACAGGGAGAGCCAACGTCCTGACTTTC,CASRGTGRANVLTF
13,NA,TRBJ2-1,TRBD2,TRBV6-1,TGTGCCAGCAGTGGATGGGGGGGGAATGAGCAGTTCTTC,CASSGWGGNEQFF
18,NA,TRBJ2-3,NA,TRBV2,TGTGCCAGTAGGGAAACAGGACTCCGGGACCCACGCACAGATACGCAGTATTTT,CASRETGLRDPRTDTQYF
15,NA,TRBJ2-7,TRBD1,TRBV30,TGTGCCTGGAGTGGGGAACAGGGGGTTCCCTACGAGCAGTACTTC,CAWSGEQGVPYEQYF
15,NA,TRBJ2-7,TRBD1,TRBV14,TGTGCCAGCAGCCTACGTGGACAGGGGAGGTACGAGCAGTACTTC,CASSLRGQGRYEQYF
15,NA,TRBJ1-5,TRBD1,TRBV14,TGTGCCAGCAGCCTCGGACAGGGGAGCAATCAGCCCCAGCATTTT,CASSLGQGSNQPQHF
15,NA,TRBJ1-4,NA,TRBV27,TGTGCCAGCAGTCGCCGACCGACAGGTGGAGAAAAACTGTTTTTT,CASSRRPTGGEKLFF
16,NA,TRBJ2-7,TRBD1,TRBV11-2,TGTGCCAGCAGCTTACGAGGCAGGGGGCAAAGTTACGAGCAGTACTTC,CASSLRGRGQSYEQYF
13,once,TRBJ2-7,NA,TRBV6-6,TGTGCCAGCAGCCTGACTAGGGTCTACGAGCAGTACTTC,CASSLTRVYEQYF
15,NA,TRBJ2-1,NA,TRBV11-2,TGTGCCAGCAGCCTCGAAGGGGGGTTCTACAATGAGCAGTTCTTC,CASSLEGGFYNEQFF
15,NA,TRBJ2-3,TRBD1,TRBV9,TGTGCCAGCAGCGTCAGGACAGGGGGGACAGATACGCAGTATTTT,CASSVRTGGTDTQYF
14,NA,TRBJ2-3,NA,TRBV28,TGTGCCAGCAGTCAGAGGTCTAGCACAGATACGCAGTATTTT,CASSQRSSTDTQYF
14,NA,TRBJ2-2,NA,TRBV6-1,TGTGCCAGCATTCAGGGGATAAACACCGGGGAGCTGTTTTTT,CASIQGINTGELFF
16,NA,TRBJ2-7,TRBD1,TRBV4-1,TGCGCCAGCAGCCCCAGAAGGGACAGGAGTTCCTACGAGCAGTACTTC,CASSPRRDRSSYEQYF
15,NA,TRBJ2-7,TRBD2,TRBV11-2,TGTGCCAGCAGCTTAGAACCTAGCGGGATCTACGAGCAGTACTTC,CASSLEPSGIYEQYF
15,NA,TRBJ1-2,TRBD1,TRBV7-2,TGTGCCAGCAGCTCGAATCGGGACAGGGGGATAAGCTACACCTTC,CASSSNRDRGISYTF
12,NA,TRBJ1-5,NA,TRBV19,TGTGCCAGTAAACGGCGCAATCAGCCCCAGCATTTT,CASKRRNQPQHF
16,NA,TRBJ2-2,TRBD1,TRBV19,TGTGCCAGTAGTATGTTCGGGACAGAGAGGACCGGGGAGCTGTTTTTT,CASSMFGTERTGELFF
15,NA,TRBJ1-2,TRBD1,TRBV6-5,TGTGCCAGCAGTTACTCGAAGGGGGCGTGGTCAGGCTACACCTTC,CASSYSKGAWSGYTF
15,NA,TRBJ2-7,NA,TRBV11-2,TGTGCCAGCAGCCTACCCGGGACATCTTCCTACGAGCAGTACTTC,CASSLPGTSSYEQYF
13,NA,TRBJ2-7,NA,TRBV6-6,TGTGCCAGCAGTTACCAAGGGCCCTACGAGCAGTACTTC,CASSYQGPYEQYF
13,NA,TRBJ2-2,NA,TRBV19,TGTGCCAGTAGTCGACTATACACCGGGGAGCTGTTTTTT,CASSRLYTGELFF
15,NA,TRBJ2-1,TRBD2,TRBV28,TGTGCCAGCAGTCCCCTCGCGGGAGCCTACAATGAGCAGTTCTTC,CASSPLAGAYNEQFF
14,NA,TRBJ1-5,TRBD1,TRBV18,TGTGCCAGCTCAACAGGGGGTGGAAATCAGCCCCAGCATTTT,CASSTGGGNQPQHF
18,NA,TRBJ2-5,TRBD1,TRBV10-3,TGTGCCATCAGTTCCTCTCGGGTAGGGACAGGAGAGATGGAGACCCAGTACTTC,CAISSSRVGTGEMETQYF
13,NA,TRBJ2-7,NA,TRBV5-1,TGCGCCAGCAGCTTGGACGGAGCCTACGAGCAGTACTTC,CASSLDGAYEQYF
15,NA,TRBJ1-2,NA,TRBV19,TGTGCCAGTAGTATGGCCGGTTGGCAGTCTTATGGCTACACCTTC,CASSMAGWQSYGYTF
13,NA,TRBJ2-5,NA,TRBV27,TGTGCCAGCAGTTTGAAGGGGGGCGGGGAGCAGTACTTC,CASSLKGGGEQYF
14,NA,TRBJ2-7,NA,TRBV6-1,TGTGCCAGCAGTCCATTAACGTTTGAAGGCGAGCAGTACTTC,CASSPLTFEGEQYF
13,NA,TRBJ1-1,NA,TRBV2,TGTGCCAGCAAGGGCCAGGGCAACACTGAAGCTTTCTTT,CASKGQGNTEAFF
12,NA,TRBJ2-7,NA,TRBV2,TGTGCCAGCAGCTTGTCCTCGTACGAGCAGTACTTC,CASSLSSYEQYF
12,NA,TRBJ2-7,NA,TRBV28,TGTGCCAGCAGTTTTGGCACGTTCGAGCAGTACTTC,CASSFGTFEQYF
14,NA,TRBJ2-6,NA,TRBV5-1,TGCGCCAGCAGCTTGTATCAAGGGGCCAACGTCCTGACTTTC,CASSLYQGANVLTF
16,NA,TRBJ1-1,NA,TRBV12-1,TGTGCCAGCAGCCCGTCAGGGGGCGCCGGGCGAACTGAAGCTTTCTTT,CASSPSGGAGRTEAFF
16,NA,TRBJ2-2,TRBD1,TRBV7-2,TGTGCCAGCAGCCCGGCCGGGACAGGGGGCTCCGGGGAGCTGTTTTTT,CASSPAGTGGSGELFF
15,NA,TRBJ2-2,NA,TRBV4-1,TGCGCCAGCAGCCAGCAGGGGCGGGTAACCGGGGAGCTGTTTTTT,CASSQQGRVTGELFF
15,NA,TRBJ2-7,TRBD1,TRBV18,TGTGCCAGCTCACCATTCGGGACAGGGGGCGGCGAGCAGTACTTC,CASSPFGTGGGEQYF
17,NA,TRBJ2-5,TRBD2,TRBV5-4,TGTGCCAGCAGCTACGCGGGACTAGCGTTGATAGGGGAGACCCAGTACTTC,CASSYAGLALIGETQYF